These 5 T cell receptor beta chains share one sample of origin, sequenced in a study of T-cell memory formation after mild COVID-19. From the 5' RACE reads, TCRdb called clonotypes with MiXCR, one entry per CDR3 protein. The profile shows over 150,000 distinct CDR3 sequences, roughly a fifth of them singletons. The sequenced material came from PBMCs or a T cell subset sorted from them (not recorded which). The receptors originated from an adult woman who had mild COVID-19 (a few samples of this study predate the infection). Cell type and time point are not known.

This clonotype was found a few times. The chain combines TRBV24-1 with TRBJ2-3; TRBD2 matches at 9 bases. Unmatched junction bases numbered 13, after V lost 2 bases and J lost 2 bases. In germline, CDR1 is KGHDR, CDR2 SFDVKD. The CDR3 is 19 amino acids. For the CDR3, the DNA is TGTGCCACCAGTGATTCCCACATTCGACTAGCGGAGACCACAGATACGCAGTATTTT. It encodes CATSDSHIRLAETTDTQYF.

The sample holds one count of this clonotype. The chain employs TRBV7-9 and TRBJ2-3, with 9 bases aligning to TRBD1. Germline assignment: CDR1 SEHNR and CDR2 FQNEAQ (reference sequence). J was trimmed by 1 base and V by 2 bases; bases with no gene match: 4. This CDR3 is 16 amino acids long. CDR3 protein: CASSLTGGIGTDTQYF. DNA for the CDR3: TGTGCCAGCAGCTTAACAGGGGGCATTGGCACAGATACGCAGTATTTT.

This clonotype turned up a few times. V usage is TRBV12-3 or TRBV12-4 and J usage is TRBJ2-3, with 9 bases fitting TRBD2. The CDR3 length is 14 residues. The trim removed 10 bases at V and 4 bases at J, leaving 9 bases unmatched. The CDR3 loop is CATGDGGGADTQYF. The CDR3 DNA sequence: TGTGCCACAGGGGACGGCGGGGGGGCAGATACGCAGTATTTT.

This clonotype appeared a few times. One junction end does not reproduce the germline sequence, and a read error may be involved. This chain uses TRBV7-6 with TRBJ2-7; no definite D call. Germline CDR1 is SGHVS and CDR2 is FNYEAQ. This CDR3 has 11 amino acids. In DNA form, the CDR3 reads TGTGCCAGCAGTTCTGATGGGGATTCAGTCTTC. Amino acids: CASSSDGDSVF.

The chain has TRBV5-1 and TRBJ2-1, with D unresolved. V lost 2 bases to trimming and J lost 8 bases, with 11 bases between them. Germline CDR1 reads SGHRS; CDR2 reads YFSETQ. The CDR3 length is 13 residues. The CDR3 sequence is CASSFTGLDEQFF. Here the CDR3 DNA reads TGCGCCAGCAGCTTTACGGGTCTGGATGAGCAGTTCTTC.